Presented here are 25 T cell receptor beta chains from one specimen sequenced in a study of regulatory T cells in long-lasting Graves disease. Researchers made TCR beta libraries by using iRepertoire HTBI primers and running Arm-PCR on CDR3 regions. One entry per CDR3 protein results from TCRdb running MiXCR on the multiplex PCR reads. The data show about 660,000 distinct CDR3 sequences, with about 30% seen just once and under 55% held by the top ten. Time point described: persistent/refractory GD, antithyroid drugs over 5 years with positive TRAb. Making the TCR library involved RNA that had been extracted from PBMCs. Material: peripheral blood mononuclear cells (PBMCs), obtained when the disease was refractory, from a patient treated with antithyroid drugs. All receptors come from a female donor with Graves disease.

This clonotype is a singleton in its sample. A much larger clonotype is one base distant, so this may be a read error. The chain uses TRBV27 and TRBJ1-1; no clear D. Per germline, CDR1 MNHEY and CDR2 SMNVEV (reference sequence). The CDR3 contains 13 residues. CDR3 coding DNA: TGTGCCTGCAGTTCCTTAATGAACACTGAAGCTTTCTTT. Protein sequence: CACSSLMNTEAFF.

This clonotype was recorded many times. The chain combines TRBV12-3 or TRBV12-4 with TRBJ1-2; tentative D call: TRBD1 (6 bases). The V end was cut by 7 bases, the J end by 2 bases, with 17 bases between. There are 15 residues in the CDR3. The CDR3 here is CASKQTGRLNYGYTF. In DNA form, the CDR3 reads TGTGCCAGCAAGCAGACAGGACGCTTAAACTATGGCTACACCTTC.

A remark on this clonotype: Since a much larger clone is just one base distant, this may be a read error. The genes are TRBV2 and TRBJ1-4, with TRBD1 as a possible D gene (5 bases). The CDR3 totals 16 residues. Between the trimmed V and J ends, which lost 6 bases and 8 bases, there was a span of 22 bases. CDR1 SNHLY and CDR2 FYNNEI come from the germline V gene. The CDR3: CASRDHDGAPDEKLFF. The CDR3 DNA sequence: TGTGCCAGCAGAGACCACGACGGGGCCCCTGACGAAAAACTGTTTTTT.

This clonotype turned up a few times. The CDR3 DNA reads as TGTGCCACCAGTGGGGGGGGTTGGGGTCAGCCCCAGCATTTT. Its translation is CATSGGGWGQPQHF. This sequence joins TRBV15 and TRBJ1-5; TRBD1 might be the D (5 bases). The CDR3 extends over 14 amino acids. Trimming took off 6 bases at V and 6 bases at J, with 15 bases between the two ends. The V gene's germline CDR1 is LNHNV and CDR2 YYDKDF (reference sequence).

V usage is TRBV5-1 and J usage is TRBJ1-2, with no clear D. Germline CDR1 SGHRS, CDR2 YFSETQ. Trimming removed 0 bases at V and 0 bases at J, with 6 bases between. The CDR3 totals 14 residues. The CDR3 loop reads CASSLEQANYGYTF. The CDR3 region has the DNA TGCGCCAGCAGCTTGGAGCAGGCTAACTATGGCTACACCTTC.

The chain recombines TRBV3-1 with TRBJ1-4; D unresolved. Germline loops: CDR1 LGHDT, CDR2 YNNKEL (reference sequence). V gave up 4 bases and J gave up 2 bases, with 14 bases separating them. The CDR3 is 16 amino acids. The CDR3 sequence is CASSPLGISTNEKLFF. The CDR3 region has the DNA TGTGCCAGCAGCCCACTCGGAATTAGTACTAATGAAAAACTGTTTTTT.

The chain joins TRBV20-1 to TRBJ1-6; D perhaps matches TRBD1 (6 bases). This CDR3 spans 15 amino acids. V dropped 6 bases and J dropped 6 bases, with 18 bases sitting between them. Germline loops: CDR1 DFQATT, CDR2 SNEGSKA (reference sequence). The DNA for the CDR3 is TGCAGTGCCACCAAGATCAGGGGAGGTAATTCACCCCTCCACTTT. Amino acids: CSATKIRGGNSPLHF.

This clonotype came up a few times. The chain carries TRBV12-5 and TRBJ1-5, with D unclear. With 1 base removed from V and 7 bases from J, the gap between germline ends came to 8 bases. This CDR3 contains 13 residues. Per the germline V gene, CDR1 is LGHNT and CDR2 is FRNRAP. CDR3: CASGLDQFQPQHF. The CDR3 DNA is TGTGCTAGTGGTTTGGATCAATTCCAGCCCCAGCATTTT.

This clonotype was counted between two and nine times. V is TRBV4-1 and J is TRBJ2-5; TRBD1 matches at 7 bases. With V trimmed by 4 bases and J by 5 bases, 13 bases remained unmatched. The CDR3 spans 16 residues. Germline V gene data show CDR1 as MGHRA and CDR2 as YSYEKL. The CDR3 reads CASSPGERGQGETQYF. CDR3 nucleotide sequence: TGCGCCAGCAGCCCCGGGGAGAGGGGGCAGGGGGAGACCCAGTACTTC.

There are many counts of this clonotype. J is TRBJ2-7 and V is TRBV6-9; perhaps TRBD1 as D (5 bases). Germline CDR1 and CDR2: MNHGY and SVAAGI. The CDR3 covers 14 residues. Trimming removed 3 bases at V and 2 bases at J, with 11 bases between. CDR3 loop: CASSYKGKAYEQYF. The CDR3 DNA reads TGTGCCAGCAGTTACAAGGGGAAAGCCTACGAGCAGTACTTC.

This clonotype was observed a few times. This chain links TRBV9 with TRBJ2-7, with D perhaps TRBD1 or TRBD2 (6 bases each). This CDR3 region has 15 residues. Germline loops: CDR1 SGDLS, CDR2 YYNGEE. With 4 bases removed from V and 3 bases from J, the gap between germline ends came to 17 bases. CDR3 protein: CASSPSGGNFYEQYF. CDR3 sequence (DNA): TGTGCCAGCAGCCCATCCGGGGGCAACTTCTACGAGCAGTACTTC.

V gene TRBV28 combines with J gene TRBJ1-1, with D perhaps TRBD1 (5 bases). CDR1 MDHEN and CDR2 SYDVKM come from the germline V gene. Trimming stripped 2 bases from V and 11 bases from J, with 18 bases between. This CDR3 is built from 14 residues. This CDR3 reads CASSLIFGDPGAFF. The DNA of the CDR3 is TGTGCCAGCAGTTTAATTTTCGGGGACCCGGGGGCTTTCTTT. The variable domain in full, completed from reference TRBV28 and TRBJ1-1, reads DVKVTQSSRYLVKRTGEKVFLECVQDMDHENMFWYRQDPGLGLRLIYFSYDVKMKEKGDIPEGYSVSREKKERFSLILESASTNQTSMYLCASSLIFGDPGAFFGQGTRLTVV.

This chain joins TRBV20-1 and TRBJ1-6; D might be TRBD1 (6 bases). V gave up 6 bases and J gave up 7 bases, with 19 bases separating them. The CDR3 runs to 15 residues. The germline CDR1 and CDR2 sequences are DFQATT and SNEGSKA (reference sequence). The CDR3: CSASPSAGANSPLHF. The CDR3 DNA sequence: TGCAGTGCCTCGCCCTCGGCAGGGGCCAATTCACCCCTCCACTTT.

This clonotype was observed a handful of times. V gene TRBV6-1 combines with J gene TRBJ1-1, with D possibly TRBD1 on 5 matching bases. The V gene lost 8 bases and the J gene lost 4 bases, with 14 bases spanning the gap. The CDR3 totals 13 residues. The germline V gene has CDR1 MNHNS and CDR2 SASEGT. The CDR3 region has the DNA TGTGCCAGCGAATCTCTAAGGGGCACTGAAGCTTTCTTT. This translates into CASESLRGTEAFF.

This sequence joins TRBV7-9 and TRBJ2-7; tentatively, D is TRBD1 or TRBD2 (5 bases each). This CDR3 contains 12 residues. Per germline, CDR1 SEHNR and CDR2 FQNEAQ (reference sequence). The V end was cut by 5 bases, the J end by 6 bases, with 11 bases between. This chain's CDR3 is CASSPVGVEQYF. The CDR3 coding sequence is TGTGCCAGCAGCCCGGTGGGGGTCGAGCAGTACTTC.

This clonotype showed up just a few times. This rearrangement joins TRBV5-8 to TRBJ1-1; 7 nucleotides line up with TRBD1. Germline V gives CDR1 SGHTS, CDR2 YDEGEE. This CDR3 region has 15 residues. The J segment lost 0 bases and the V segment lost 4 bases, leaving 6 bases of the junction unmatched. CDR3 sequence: CASSIEGGLNTEAFF. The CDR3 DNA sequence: TGTGCCAGCAGCATTGAAGGGGGCCTGAACACTGAAGCTTTCTTT.

CDR3 nucleotide sequence: TGTGCCAGCAGTGAACAAAAGGGTACGAGTGGCTACACCTTC. Translating gives CASSEQKGTSGYTF. The chain recombines TRBV2 with TRBJ1-2, with D unclear. CDR1 is SNHLY, CDR2 FYNNEI, per germline. V was pared by 2 bases and J by 7 bases, with 14 bases between. This CDR3 contains 14 residues.

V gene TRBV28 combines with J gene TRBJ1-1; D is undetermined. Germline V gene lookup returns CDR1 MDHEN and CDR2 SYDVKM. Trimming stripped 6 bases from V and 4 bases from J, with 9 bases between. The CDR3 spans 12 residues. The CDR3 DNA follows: TGTGCCAGCAGCCGGAGGTTCACTGAAGCTTTCTTT. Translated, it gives CASSRRFTEAFF.

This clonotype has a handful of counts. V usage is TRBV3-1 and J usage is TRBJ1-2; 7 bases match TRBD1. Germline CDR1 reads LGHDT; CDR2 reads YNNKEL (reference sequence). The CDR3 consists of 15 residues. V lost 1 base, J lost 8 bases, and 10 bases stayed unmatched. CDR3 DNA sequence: TGTGCCAGCAGCCAAGGGGGACAGTTCCAGGGAGGCTACACCTTC. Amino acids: CASSQGGQFQGGYTF.

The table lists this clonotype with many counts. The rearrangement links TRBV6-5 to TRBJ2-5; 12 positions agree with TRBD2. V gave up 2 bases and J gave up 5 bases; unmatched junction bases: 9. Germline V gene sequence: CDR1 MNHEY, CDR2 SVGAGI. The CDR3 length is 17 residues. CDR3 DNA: TGTGCCAGCAGTTACCGCCGGACTAGCGGGGACTGGGAGACCCAGTACTTC. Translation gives CASSYRRTSGDWETQYF.

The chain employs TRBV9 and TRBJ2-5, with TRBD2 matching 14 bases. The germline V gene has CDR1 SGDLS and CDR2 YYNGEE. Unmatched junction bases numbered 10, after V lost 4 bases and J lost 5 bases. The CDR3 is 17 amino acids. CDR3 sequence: CASSPTGTSGRRETQYF. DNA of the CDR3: TGTGCCAGCAGCCCAACCGGGACTAGCGGGAGAAGGGAGACCCAGTACTTC.

CDR3 loop: CASSERTGTDTQYF. The DNA for the CDR3 is TGTGCCAGCAGTGAAAGGACAGGCACAGATACGCAGTATTTT. The chain joins TRBV6-1 to TRBJ2-3; possible D gene TRBD1, 6 bases. Trimming pared 2 bases from V and 1 base from J, leaving 7 bases between. The V gene's germline CDR1 is MNHNS and CDR2 SASEGT. There are 14 residues in the CDR3.

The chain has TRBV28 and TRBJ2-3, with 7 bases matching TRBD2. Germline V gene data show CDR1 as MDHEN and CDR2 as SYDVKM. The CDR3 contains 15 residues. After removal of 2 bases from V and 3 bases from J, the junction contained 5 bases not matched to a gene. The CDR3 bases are TGTGCCAGCAGTTTAGAACTAGCGCCGACAGATACGCAGTATTTT. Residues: CASSLELAPTDTQYF.

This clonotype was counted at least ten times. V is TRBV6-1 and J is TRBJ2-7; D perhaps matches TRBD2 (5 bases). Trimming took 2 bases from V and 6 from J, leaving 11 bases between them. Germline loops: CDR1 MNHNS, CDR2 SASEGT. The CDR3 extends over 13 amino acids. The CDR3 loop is CASSERRVGEQYF. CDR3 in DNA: TGTGCCAGCAGTGAACGGCGGGTTGGCGAGCAGTACTTC.

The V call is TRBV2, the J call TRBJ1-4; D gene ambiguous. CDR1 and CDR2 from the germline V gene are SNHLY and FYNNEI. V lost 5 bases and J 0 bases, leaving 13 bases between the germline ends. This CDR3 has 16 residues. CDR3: CASSPILTATNEKLFF. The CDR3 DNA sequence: TGTGCCAGCAGTCCTATCCTAACTGCAACTAATGAAAAACTGTTTTTT.